This TCR beta chain was obtained from a study of T-cell reconstitution after alpha-beta-depleted transplantation in children. Preparation of the TCRbeta library was carried out with unique molecular identifiers. TCRdb re-called the PCR reads with MiXCR, one entry per CDR3 protein. The sample yields around 250,000 distinct CDR3 sequences, 9.9% seen once. This CDR3 spans 15 amino acids. Trimming took off 0 bases at V and 8 bases at J, with 16 bases between the two ends. The TCR originated in a human donor who donated a stem cell graft to a child with SCID. The sample was PBMCs from the stem cell graft donor, taken from the stem cell graft. V is TRBV12-3 or TRBV12-4 and J is TRBJ1-2; the D gene is possibly TRBD1 (5 bases). The DNA for the CDR3 is TGTGCCAGCAGTTTAGCAGCGGGGCCCTCTGGGGGCTACACCTTC. It codes for CASSLAAGPSGGYTF.